This T cell receptor beta chain originates from a study of regulatory T cells in long-lasting Graves disease. Arm-PCR of CDR3 regions and iRepertoire HTBI primers were used to build TCR beta libraries. TCRdb passed the multiplex PCR reads through MiXCR, listing each CDR3 protein once. The sample consists of over 650,000 distinct CDR3 sequences, 30% of them appearing once. The CDR3 is made up of 16 amino acids. The V gene's germline CDR1 is LGHNT and CDR2 FRNRAP. V was clipped by 6 bases and J by 0 bases, with 17 bases between them. Study results and limitations: New patients shared fewer public clonotypes (roughly 1,000) than persistent patients did (more than 2,500).

Time point here: persistent/refractory GD, antithyroid drugs over 5 years with positive TRAb. RNA extracted from PBMCs served as the sequencing template. This clonotype occurred many times. Its matching antigen is unknown. The sample here was peripheral blood mononuclear cells (PBMCs), taken when the disease was refractory, from a patient treated with antithyroid drugs. This receptor was identified in a female donor with Graves disease. V gene TRBV12-5 combines with J gene TRBJ2-5; D gene uncertain. In DNA form, the CDR3 reads TGTGCTAGTGGGGGTGGCAATCTGAAGTACCAAGAGACCCAGTACTTC. Protein sequence: CASGGGNLKYQETQYF.